This TCR beta chain stems from a study of blood T cell repertoires in COVID-19. Overall study context: Collection of acute and convalescent COVID-19 samples took place in the United States, Italy and Spain. T cells, B-cell-depleted T cells, or PBMCs provided the cDNA or gDNA that served as material.

Germline assignment: CDR1 SGHDT and CDR2 YYEEEE. Trimming stripped 0 bases from V and 4 bases from J, with 14 bases between. This CDR3 contains 17 residues. Original handling: Amplification from reference gene primers served as the basis for estimated nucleated cell counts. This table comes from immunoSEQ multiplex PCR, and its TCRdb copy is limited to in-frame clones, with some not included. Clonal size and the V and J genes are those of that table, whereas D and trimming came from the DNA. This table holds about 97,000 clones, just under 90% found once. This receptor was obtained from a human donor in a cohort sampled during active COVID-19. Sequencing input: peripheral blood. This chain links TRBV5-6 with TRBJ2-6, with D possibly matching TRBD1 (6 bases). DNA for the CDR3: TGTGCCAGCAGCTTGGCTCTGGGGGCGCTCGGGGCCAACGTCCTGACTTTC. It yields the protein CASSLALGALGANVLTF.